A selection of T cell receptor beta chains follows, all from one sample in a study of cytomegalovirus exposure and HLA in healthy donors. Method: immunoSEQ multiplex PCR; TCRdb's copy keeps in-frame clones and lacks some. This table has some 120,000 clones, over 65% appearing once. The material sequenced was PBMCs. The receptors here all came from a woman aged 40 to 49 in good health and CMV-seronegative. The CDR3 runs from the conserved cysteine through the conserved F or W. A D gene is named only where the DNA matches it firmly. Size tells how often a clone was seen (once, few, many) or the class of an expanded clone, and some rows leave it out.

v_call	clone_size	d_call	j_call	cdr3_nt	cdr3_aa
TRBV4-2	once	NA	TRBJ2-7	TGTGCCAGCAGCCAAGAGGGGGGCTACGAGCAGTACTTC	CASSQEGGYEQYF
TRBV5-8	once	TRBD1	TRBJ1-5	TGTGCCAGCAGCTTGGGACAGGGCTATCAGCCCCAGCATTTT	CASSLGQGYQPQHF
TRBV5-1	NA	TRBD1	TRBJ2-5	TGCGCCAGCAGCCGCGACAGGGGAGAGACCCAGTACTTC	CASSRDRGETQYF
TRBV7-2	NA	TRBD1	TRBJ2-7	TGTGCCAGCAGCTCCGGACAGGGAGGAGGCTACGAGCAGTACTTC	CASSSGQGGGYEQYF
TRBV11-2	NA	TRBD1	TRBJ1-2	TGTGCCAGCAGCGAGACAGGGCTCTATGGCTACACCTTC	CASSETGLYGYTF
TRBV11-2	once	TRBD1	TRBJ1-3	TGTGCCACCTCCCCGGGACAGGGGTCGAGAGGGGAAAAAAACACCATATATTTT	CATSPGQGSRGEKNTIYF
TRBV7-9	NA	TRBD1	TRBJ1-2	TGTGCCACTCCCGGGACAGGTTTTAACTATGGCTACACCTTC	CATPGTGFNYGYTF
TRBV29-1	NA	NA	TRBJ2-7	TGCAGCGTTGATATCAGGGGCGGTTACGAGCAGTACTTC	CSVDIRGGYEQYF
TRBV9	NA	NA	TRBJ2-3	TGTGCCAGCAGCCTTGGTAGCGTCCCAGATACGCAGTATTTT	CASSLGSVPDTQYF
TRBV11-2	NA	NA	TRBJ2-5	TGTGCCAGCAGCTTAGGGTGGGGCAGGAGGGATGAGGAGACCCAGTACTTC	CASSLGWGRRDEETQYF
TRBV18	NA	TRBD1	TRBJ1-1	TGTGCCAGCTCACCTTTGACAGGGAACGCTGAAGCTTTCTTT	CASSPLTGNAEAFF
TRBV11-2	once	NA	TRBJ2-7	TGTGCCAGCAGCTCCTGGGGCGGCCCCTACGAGCAGTACTTC	CASSSWGGPYEQYF
TRBV5-4	NA	NA	TRBJ2-3	TGTGCCAGCAGCCCTGGACAGACCAGGAGCACAGATACGCAGTATTTT	CASSPGQTRSTDTQYF
TRBV7-9	NA	NA	TRBJ1-4	TGTTCCAGCGTCAGGGTTCCTAATGAAAAACTGTTTTTT	CSSVRVPNEKLFF
TRBV5-5	NA	NA	TRBJ1-1	TGTGCCAGCAGCTTGCGTAGGAACACTGAAGCTTTCTTT	CASSLRRNTEAFF
TRBV2	NA	TRBD1	TRBJ1-1	TGTGCCAGCAGAAACAGGGGGAACACTGAAGCTTTCTTT	CASRNRGNTEAFF
TRBV9	NA	NA	TRBJ2-5	TGTGCCAGCAGCGTAGGAGTGCGGCAAGAGACCCAGTACTTC	CASSVGVRQETQYF
TRBV20-1	NA	NA	TRBJ1-2	TGCAGTGCTAGTGGGACTCTCTTAGGCCCTTTC	CSASGTLLGPF
TRBV7-2	once	TRBD1	TRBJ1-1	TGTGCCAGCAGCTTAAACAGGGGTAACACTGAAGCTTTCTTT	CASSLNRGNTEAFF
TRBV19	NA	TRBD1	TRBJ2-1	TGTGCCAGTAGTAACCGCGACAGGGACGAGTTCTTC	CASSNRDRDEFF
TRBV6-1	NA	NA	TRBJ1-6	TGTGCCAGCAGCCGTTCCCCGGGGACACCCCTCCACTTT	CASSRSPGTPLHF
TRBV5-1	few	TRBD1	TRBJ1-5	TGCGCCAGCAGCTTGGGAGGGGGCGGACAGCCCCAGCATTTT	CASSLGGGGQPQHF
TRBV27	NA	NA	TRBJ2-1	TGTGCCAGCAGTAACAGGGATGGGTCGATCCGATTAGACAATGAGCAGTTCTTC	CASSNRDGSIRLDNEQFF
TRBV2	NA	TRBD2	TRBJ2-4	TGTGCCAGCAGTGACAATCCCGGGACTAGGAGGTCAGGCATTCAGTACTTC	CASSDNPGTRRSGIQYF
TRBV10-3	once	NA	TRBJ1-2	TGTGCCATCAGGTCGGGGGTCTGGAACTATGGCTACACCTTC	CAIRSGVWNYGYTF
TRBV7-9	NA	TRBD2	TRBJ2-7	TGTTCCAGCAGCCTTCTCGGTGCTAGCGGGAGCTACGAGCAGTACTTC	CSSSLLGASGSYEQYF
TRBV13	NA	TRBD2	TRBJ2-1	TGTGCCAGCGCCCCGGGACTAGCGGGAGGATACAATGAGCAGTTCTTC	CASAPGLAGGYNEQFF
TRBV9	NA	NA	TRBJ2-2	TGTGCCAGCAGCGTAGTACAGAACACCGGGGAGCTGTTTTTT	CASSVVQNTGELFF
TRBV28	NA	NA	TRBJ2-7	TGTGCCAGCAGTTCCGCCCCAGGGCCTCTACGGGACGAGCAGTACTTC	CASSSAPGPLRDEQYF
TRBV25-1	NA	TRBD2	TRBJ2-1	TGTGCCAGCAGACTAGCGGGAGCCGATGAGCAGTTCTTC	CASRLAGADEQFF
TRBV12-5	NA	TRBD1	TRBJ1-5	TGTGCTAGCCAGGGACAGACAAATCAGCCCCAGCATTTT	CASQGQTNQPQHF
TRBV28	NA	TRBD2	TRBJ2-3	TGTGCCAGTAGCGGGAGGCCCACAGATACGCAGTATTTT	CASSGRPTDTQYF
TRBV6-4	few	TRBD2	TRBJ2-1	TGTGCCAGCAGTGACTCTGGACTAGCGGGAGGGGGGCACAATGAGCAGTTCTTC	CASSDSGLAGGGHNEQFF
TRBV14	NA	TRBD1	TRBJ1-4	TGTGCCAGCAGCCAAGGACAGGGGACTGCAACTAATGAAAAACTGTTTTTT	CASSQGQGTATNEKLFF
TRBV13	once	TRBD1	TRBJ1-1	TGTGCCAGCAGCTTAGGTGACAGGGCGTGGACTGAAGCTTTCTTT	CASSLGDRAWTEAFF
TRBV18	NA	NA	TRBJ2-7	TGTGCCAGCTCCCCCGTCTATCCCGGGAGTTATGCCTACGAGCAGTACTTC	CASSPVYPGSYAYEQYF
TRBV5-1	few	NA	TRBJ2-3	TGCGCCAGCAGCTTGCCAGAAACCACAGATACGCAGTATTTT	CASSLPETTDTQYF
TRBV4-3	NA	TRBD1	TRBJ2-7	TGCGCCAGCAGTCCAGGACAGGGGGCGACCTACGAGCAGTACTTC	CASSPGQGATYEQYF
TRBV7-8	NA	TRBD1	TRBJ1-5	TGTGCCAGCAGCTCCCTAAGGTTGACAGGGGCCAAGGTCGGCAATCAGCCCCAGCATTTT	CASSSLRLTGAKVGNQPQHF
TRBV18	NA	TRBD2	TRBJ2-1	TGTGCCAGCTCCCCCGGGACTAGCGGGAGGGCCGGTATCAATGAGCAGTTCTTC	CASSPGTSGRAGINEQFF
TRBV7-8	NA	TRBD2	TRBJ2-2	TGTGCCAGCAGCCCCGATAGCGGGATGAGGTTCGCCGGGGAGCTGTTTTTT	CASSPDSGMRFAGELFF
TRBV7-9	NA	NA	TRBJ2-7	TGTGCCAGCAGCTTAGGCGAGCCCTCCTACGAGCAGTACTTC	CASSLGEPSYEQYF
TRBV27	NA	TRBD1	TRBJ2-7	TGTGCCAGCAGTTTCTCACAGGGGTTGGACGAGCAGTACTTC	CASSFSQGLDEQYF